The clone carrying this TCR beta chain is a singleton in its sample. This entry belongs to a study of resident and recirculating memory T cells in vitiligo. This CDR3 has 19 residues. CDR1 and CDR2 from the germline V gene are KGHSH and LQKENI. The trim removed 3 bases at V and 0 bases at J, leaving 15 bases unmatched. Data came from immunoSEQ multiplex PCR; TCRdb stores just in-frame clones and leaves some out. The data show about 76,000 clones, around 92% seen once. Sequencing was performed on blood. This TCR derives from a male donor with vitiligo. V and J are TRBV18 and TRBJ2-7; the match to TRBD1 covers 9 bases. The chain's CDR3 is CASSPGQGKIVLASYEQYF. The CDR3 region has the DNA TGTGCCAGCTCACCCGGACAGGGGAAGATAGTGCTGGCCTCCTACGAGCAGTACTTC.